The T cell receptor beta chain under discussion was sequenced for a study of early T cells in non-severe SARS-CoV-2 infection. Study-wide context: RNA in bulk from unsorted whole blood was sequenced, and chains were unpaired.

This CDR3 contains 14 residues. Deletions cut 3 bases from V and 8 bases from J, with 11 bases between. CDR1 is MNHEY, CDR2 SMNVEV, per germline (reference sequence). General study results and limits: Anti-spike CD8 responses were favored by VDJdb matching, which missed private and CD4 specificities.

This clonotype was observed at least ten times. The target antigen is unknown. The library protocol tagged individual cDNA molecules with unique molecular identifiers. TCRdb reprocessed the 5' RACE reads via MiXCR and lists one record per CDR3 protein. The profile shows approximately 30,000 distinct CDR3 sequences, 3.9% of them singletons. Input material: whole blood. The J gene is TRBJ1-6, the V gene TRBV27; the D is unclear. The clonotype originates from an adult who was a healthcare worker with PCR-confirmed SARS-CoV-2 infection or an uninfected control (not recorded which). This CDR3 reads CASSFKETDSPLHF. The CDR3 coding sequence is TGTGCCAGCAGTTTCAAGGAGACTGATTCACCCCTCCACTTT.